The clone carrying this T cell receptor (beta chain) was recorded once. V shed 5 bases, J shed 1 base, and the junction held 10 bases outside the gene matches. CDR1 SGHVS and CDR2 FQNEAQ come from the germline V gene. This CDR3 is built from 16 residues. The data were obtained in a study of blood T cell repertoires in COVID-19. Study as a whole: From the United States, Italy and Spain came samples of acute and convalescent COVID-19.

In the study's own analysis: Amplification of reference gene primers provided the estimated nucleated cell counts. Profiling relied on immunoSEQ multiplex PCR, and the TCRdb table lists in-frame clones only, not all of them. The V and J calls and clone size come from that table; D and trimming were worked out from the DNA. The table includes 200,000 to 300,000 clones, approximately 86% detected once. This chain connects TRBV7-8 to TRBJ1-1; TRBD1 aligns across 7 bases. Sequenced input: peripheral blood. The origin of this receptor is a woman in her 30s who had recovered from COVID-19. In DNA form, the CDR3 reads TGTGCCAGCAGCCTCGACAGGGTCGGGAAGAACACTGAAGCTTTCTTT. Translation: CASSLDRVGKNTEAFF.